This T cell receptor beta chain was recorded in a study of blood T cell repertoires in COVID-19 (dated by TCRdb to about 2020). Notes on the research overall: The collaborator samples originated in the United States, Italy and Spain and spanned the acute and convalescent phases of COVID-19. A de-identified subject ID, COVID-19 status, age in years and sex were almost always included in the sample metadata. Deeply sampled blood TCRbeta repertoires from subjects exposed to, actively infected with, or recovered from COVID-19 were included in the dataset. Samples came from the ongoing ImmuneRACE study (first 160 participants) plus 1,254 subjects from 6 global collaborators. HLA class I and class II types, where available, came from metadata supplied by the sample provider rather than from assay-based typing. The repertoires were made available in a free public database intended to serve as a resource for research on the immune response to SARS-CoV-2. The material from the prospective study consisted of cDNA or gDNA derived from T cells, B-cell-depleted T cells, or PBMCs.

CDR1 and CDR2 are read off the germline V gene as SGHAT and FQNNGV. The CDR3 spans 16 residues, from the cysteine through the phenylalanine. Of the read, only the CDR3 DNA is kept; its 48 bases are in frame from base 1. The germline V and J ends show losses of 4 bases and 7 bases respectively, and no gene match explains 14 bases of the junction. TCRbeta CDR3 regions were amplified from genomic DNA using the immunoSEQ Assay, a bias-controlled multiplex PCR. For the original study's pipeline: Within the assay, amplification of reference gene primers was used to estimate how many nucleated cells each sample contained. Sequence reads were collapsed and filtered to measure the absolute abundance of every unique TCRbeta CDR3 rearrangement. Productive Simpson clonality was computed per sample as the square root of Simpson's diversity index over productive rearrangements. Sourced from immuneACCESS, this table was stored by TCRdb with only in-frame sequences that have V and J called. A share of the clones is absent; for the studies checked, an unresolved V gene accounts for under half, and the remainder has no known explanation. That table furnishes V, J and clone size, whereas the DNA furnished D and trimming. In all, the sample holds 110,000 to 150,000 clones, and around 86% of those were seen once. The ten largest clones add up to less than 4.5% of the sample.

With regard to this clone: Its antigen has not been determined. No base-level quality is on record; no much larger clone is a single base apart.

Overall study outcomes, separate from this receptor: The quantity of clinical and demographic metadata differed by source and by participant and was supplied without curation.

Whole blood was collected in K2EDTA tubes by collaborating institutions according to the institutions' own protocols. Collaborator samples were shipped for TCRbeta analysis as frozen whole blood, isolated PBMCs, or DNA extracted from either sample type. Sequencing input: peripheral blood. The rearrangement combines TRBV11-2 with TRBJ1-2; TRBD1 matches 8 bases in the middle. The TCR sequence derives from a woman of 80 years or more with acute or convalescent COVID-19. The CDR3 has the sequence CASSYYLMGQATGYTF. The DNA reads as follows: TGTGCCAGCAGCTACTACTTAATGGGACAGGCGACTGGCTACACCTTC.